The 3 T cell receptor beta chains presented below share a single source sample, sequenced in a study of OX40 agonist ivuxolimab in advanced cancers. The library was prepared using the immunoSEQ multiplex PCR assay. TCRdb re-hosts the immuneACCESS table, in-frame sequences only. Its copies lack some clones; in the studies checked, an unresolved V gene accounts for under half of them, and the cause for the rest is not known. For this sample the table gives about 49,000 clones, of which around 84% were detected only once. Of the sample, roughly 21% is held by the ten largest clones. The sequenced sample was CD4+ or CD8+ T cells sorted from blood, obtained in a trial of the OX40 agonist ivuxolimab. These receptors were collected from an adult with an advanced solid tumor such as melanoma, head and neck, liver or kidney cancer.

The rearrangement uses TRBV10-3 and TRBJ2-1; TRBD1 agrees at 8 bases. Germline V gene lookup returns CDR1 ENHRY and CDR2 SYGVKD. This CDR3 has 16 residues. The junction had 5 bases not matched to a gene; V was cut back by 4 bases and J by 0 bases. CDR3 residues: CAISVSTGGSYNEQFF. The CDR3 DNA is TGTGCCATCAGTGTCTCAACAGGGGGCTCCTACAATGAGCAGTTCTTC.

The chain joins TRBV27 to TRBJ1-6; 7 bases fit TRBD1. This CDR3 is 14 amino acids long. The J segment lost 10 bases and the V segment lost 2 bases, leaving 5 bases of the junction unmatched. Germline assignment: CDR1 MNHEY and CDR2 SMNVEV (reference sequence). CDR3: CASSLATGWSPLHF. CDR3 DNA: TGTGCCAGCAGTTTAGCGACAGGGTGGTCACCCCTCCACTTT.

This chain connects TRBV6-5 to TRBJ2-7; D unclear. From germline, CDR1 is MNHEY and CDR2 SVGAGI. The V and J ends lost 7 bases and 1 base respectively, with 17 bases between them. This CDR3 region has 15 residues. The CDR3 spells CASKTITGPSYEQYF. CDR3 DNA sequence: TGTGCCAGCAAAACGATAACCGGGCCATCCTACGAGCAGTACTTC.